This is a list of T cell receptor beta chains from one sample in a study of OX40 agonist ivuxolimab in advanced cancers. The repertoire was sequenced with immunoSEQ multiplex PCR; TCRdb's copy has only in-frame clones and lacks some. The table includes about 27,000 clones, roughly four fifths detected once. The specimen was CD4+ or CD8+ T cells sorted from blood, collected in a trial of the OX40 agonist ivuxolimab. Receptor source: an adult with an advanced solid tumor such as melanoma, head and neck, liver or kidney cancer. Each CDR3 is given with its conserved first and last residue. Each record gives: CDR3 DNA, CDR3 protein, V gene, CDR3 length, D gene, clone size, J gene. The D gene is left open where the match is weak. Part of the rows lack a size; the others show once, few, many or a class for expanded clones.

TGTGCCAGCAGCTGGGGCGTAGGGCCATCCTACGAGCAGTACTTC	CASSWGVGPSYEQYF	TRBV7-3	15	NA	NA	TRBJ2-7
TGTGCCAGCAGAGGGAGGGGACAAGAGACCCAGTACTTC	CASRGRGQETQYF	TRBV2	13	TRBD2	NA	TRBJ2-5
TGTGCCAGCAGCCAAGGGATGAACACTGAAGCTTTCTTT	CASSQGMNTEAFF	TRBV5-6	13	NA	NA	TRBJ1-1
TGTGCCAGCAGCTTAACGCCGCAGGGACAGGGAGAATGGGAGGCCCAGTACTTC	CASSLTPQGQGEWEAQYF	TRBV7-2	18	TRBD1	NA	TRBJ2-5
TGTGCCAGCAGTTTAGGAGGCAAGAACACTGAAGCTTTCTTT	CASSLGGKNTEAFF	TRBV28	14	NA	NA	TRBJ1-1
TGCAGCGTTGAAAACCCGATGGGAGCGGGAGACTACAATGAGCAGTTCTTC	CSVENPMGAGDYNEQFF	TRBV29-1	17	TRBD2	NA	TRBJ2-1
TGTGCCAGCAGTTTTGGCGGACAAGAGCAGTTCTTC	CASSFGGQEQFF	TRBV28	12	NA	few	TRBJ2-1
NA	CASSPVVGSVPAVLGSYEQYF	TRBV28	21	NA	NA	TRBJ2-7
TGTGCCAGCAGCTTAGGGGCTCGTGGGTTAAATCAGCCCCAGCATTTT	CASSLGARGLNQPQHF	TRBV13	16	NA	few	TRBJ1-5
TGTGCCAGCAGTTTATCCCACTCCTACAATGAGCAGTTCTTC	CASSLSHSYNEQFF	TRBV27	14	NA	once	TRBJ2-1
TGTGCCAGCTCACCCTTGTCCGGACAGCAAGAGACCCAGTACTTC	CASSPLSGQQETQYF	TRBV18	15	NA	NA	TRBJ2-5